The rows below give T cell receptor beta chains drawn from one sample of a study of T cell responses to AZD1222 COVID-19 vaccine. The assay was immunoSEQ multiplex PCR, and TCRdb's table has in-frame clones only and misses some. The sample holds 55,000 to 75,000 clones, about 90% seen once. Sequencing used peripheral blood, obtained on day 0 of AZD1222 vaccination. These receptors all stem from an adult in good health. CDR3s include the opening cysteine and the closing phenylalanine or tryptophan. The order of the fields is clone size, V gene, D gene, J gene, CDR3 DNA, CDR3 protein. D genes are given only for firm matches. A clone size is listed for some rows: how often the clone was seen (once, few, many), or a class if it is expanded.

clone_size: -
v_call: TRBV5-1
d_call: -
j_call: TRBJ2-2
cdr3_nt: TGCGCCAGCAGCTTGGTCAGTCCCGGGGAGCTGTTTTTT
cdr3_aa: CASSLVSPGELFF

clone_size: -
v_call: TRBV5-1
d_call: -
j_call: TRBJ1-1
cdr3_nt: TGCGCCAGCAGCTCCCAGGGAGGCACTGAAGCTTTCTTT
cdr3_aa: CASSSQGGTEAFF

clone_size: -
v_call: TRBV6-5
d_call: -
j_call: TRBJ1-2
cdr3_nt: TGTGCCAGCAGGACGGGAGGGGTTAAGGTTGGCTACACCTTC
cdr3_aa: CASRTGGVKVGYTF

clone_size: -
v_call: TRBV19
d_call: -
j_call: TRBJ2-7
cdr3_nt: TGTGCCAGTAGTCCTTGGGCCTCAGGGGAGCAGTACTTC
cdr3_aa: CASSPWASGEQYF

clone_size: few
v_call: TRBV5-1
d_call: TRBD1
j_call: TRBJ2-1
cdr3_nt: TGCGCCAGCAGCTTAGCGGACAGGGGTAATGAGCAGTTCTTC
cdr3_aa: CASSLADRGNEQFF

clone_size: -
v_call: TRBV10-1
d_call: -
j_call: TRBJ2-2
cdr3_nt: TGCGCCAGCACCCGGGACCTGGGGGCCGGGGAGCTGTTTTTT
cdr3_aa: CASTRDLGAGELFF

clone_size: -
v_call: TRBV9
d_call: TRBD2
j_call: TRBJ2-3
cdr3_nt: TGTGCCAGCAGCCCAGGGACTAGCCCAAGCACAGATACGCAGTATTTT
cdr3_aa: CASSPGTSPSTDTQYF

clone_size: -
v_call: TRBV23-1
d_call: -
j_call: TRBJ1-6
cdr3_nt: TGCGCCAGCAGTCAAAGATACAGGATCAATTCACCCCTCCACTTT
cdr3_aa: CASSQRYRINSPLHF

clone_size: -
v_call: TRBV6-6
d_call: -
j_call: TRBJ1-4
cdr3_nt: TGTGCCAGCAGTTACTCATACAAGCCGAATGAAAAACTGTTTTTT
cdr3_aa: CASSYSYKPNEKLFF

clone_size: -
v_call: TRBV7-9
d_call: -
j_call: TRBJ1-3
cdr3_nt: TGTGCCAGCAGCTCCCGGACAGCTGGAAACACCATATATTTT
cdr3_aa: CASSSRTAGNTIYF

clone_size: -
v_call: TRBV19
d_call: TRBD1
j_call: TRBJ1-5
cdr3_nt: TGTGCCAGTAGTCCTGACAGGGTTCTGCAGCCCCAGCATTTT
cdr3_aa: CASSPDRVLQPQHF

clone_size: few
v_call: TRBV15
d_call: -
j_call: TRBJ1-1
cdr3_nt: TGTGCCACCAGCAGACAGGGACAGAACACTGAAGCTTTCTTT
cdr3_aa: CATSRQGQNTEAFF

clone_size: -
v_call: TRBV6-5
d_call: TRBD1
j_call: TRBJ1-2
cdr3_nt: TGTGCCAGCAGTTGGACAGGAACGCTCTATGGCTACACCTTC
cdr3_aa: CASSWTGTLYGYTF

clone_size: -
v_call: TRBV21-1
d_call: -
j_call: TRBJ2-7
cdr3_nt: TGTGCCAGCAGCACTTACGAGCAGTACTTC
cdr3_aa: CASSTYEQYF

clone_size: few
v_call: TRBV7-9
d_call: -
j_call: TRBJ1-6
cdr3_nt: TGTGCCAGCACCGGGGACACAGATAATTCACCCCTCCACTTT
cdr3_aa: CASTGDTDNSPLHF

clone_size: -
v_call: TRBV18
d_call: TRBD1
j_call: TRBJ1-5
cdr3_nt: TGTGCCAGCTCTGCCAGACAGGGGGATAGCAATCAGCCCCAGCATTTT
cdr3_aa: CASSARQGDSNQPQHF

clone_size: -
v_call: TRBV2
d_call: -
j_call: TRBJ1-2
cdr3_nt: TGTGCCAGCAGTGACCAAAACTATGGCTACACCTTC
cdr3_aa: CASSDQNYGYTF

clone_size: few
v_call: TRBV5-6
d_call: -
j_call: TRBJ1-1
cdr3_nt: TGTGCCAGCAGCTTGTTTGGGTCCGGATCGGTGAACACTGAAGCTTTCTTT
cdr3_aa: CASSLFGSGSVNTEAFF

clone_size: -
v_call: TRBV6-5
d_call: -
j_call: TRBJ1-1
cdr3_nt: TGTGCCAGCAGTTACCTTACCAGCGGAACTGAAGCTTTCTTT
cdr3_aa: CASSYLTSGTEAFF

clone_size: -
v_call: TRBV2
d_call: TRBD2
j_call: TRBJ2-5
cdr3_nt: TGTGCCAGTAGCGGGGGGTTGGAGACCCAGTACTTC
cdr3_aa: CASSGGLETQYF

clone_size: once
v_call: TRBV6-1
d_call: -
j_call: TRBJ2-7
cdr3_nt: TGTGCCAGCAGTGAAGCTCGCGAGCAGTACTTC
cdr3_aa: CASSEAREQYF

clone_size: once
v_call: TRBV2
d_call: TRBD1
j_call: TRBJ1-2
cdr3_nt: TGTGCCAGCAGTGTCCGGGACAGGGCCCTCGAAGGCTATGGCTACACCTTC
cdr3_aa: CASSVRDRALEGYGYTF

clone_size: -
v_call: TRBV7-2
d_call: TRBD2
j_call: TRBJ2-1
cdr3_nt: TGTGCCAGCAGCTTTTTCACCGGGACTAGCGGGTCCAATGAGCAGTTCTTC
cdr3_aa: CASSFFTGTSGSNEQFF

clone_size: -
v_call: TRBV12-3/TRBV12-4
d_call: -
j_call: TRBJ1-6
cdr3_nt: TGTGCCAGCAGTTTTTCAGTAGAACCCCTCCACTTT
cdr3_aa: CASSFSVEPLHF